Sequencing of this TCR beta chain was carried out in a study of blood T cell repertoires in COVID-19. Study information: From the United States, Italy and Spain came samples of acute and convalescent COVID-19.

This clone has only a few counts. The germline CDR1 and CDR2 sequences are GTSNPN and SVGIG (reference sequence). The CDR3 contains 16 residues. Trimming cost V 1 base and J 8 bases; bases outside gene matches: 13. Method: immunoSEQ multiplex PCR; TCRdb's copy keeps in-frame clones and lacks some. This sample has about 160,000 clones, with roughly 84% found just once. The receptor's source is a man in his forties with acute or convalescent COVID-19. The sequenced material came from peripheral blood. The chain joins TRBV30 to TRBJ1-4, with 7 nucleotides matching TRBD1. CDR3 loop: CAWSANTGAIHEKLFF. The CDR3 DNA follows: TGTGCCTGGAGTGCCAACACAGGGGCGATACACGAAAAACTGTTTTTT.